Listed here are 24 T cell receptor beta chains from one sample, sequenced in a study of shared clonotypes between healthy human individuals. Repertoires were generated with immunoSEQ multiplex PCR, while TCRdb's copy carries only in-frame clones and drops some. The sample lists hundreds of thousands of clones; 95% to 98% were seen once. Positive CCR7 selection of CD45RO-negative cells yielded the naive CD8 cells, and terminally differentiated effector memory CD45RA+ cells were excluded. Source material: naive CD8+ T cells sorted from blood. The receptors stem from a young man in good health.

The chain uses TRBV6-5 and TRBJ2-5; D remains ambiguous. Germline loops: CDR1 MNHEY, CDR2 SVGAGI. There are 15 residues in the CDR3. V lost 6 bases and J 0 bases, leaving 14 bases between the germline ends. In DNA form, the CDR3 reads TGTGCCAGCAGACCAGACCAAATAAACCAAGAGACCCAGTACTTC. Amino acids: CASRPDQINQETQYF.

This clone has only one observation. J is TRBJ2-1 and V is TRBV27, with no clear D. V was clipped by 2 bases and J by 10 bases, with 12 bases between them. The CDR3 contains 13 residues. CDR1 MNHEY and CDR2 SMNVEV come from the germline V gene (reference sequence). The CDR3 spells CASSLGVRQEQFF. CDR3 nucleotide sequence: TGTGCCAGCAGTTTAGGGGTCCGCCAGGAGCAGTTCTTC.

The chain carries TRBV6-5 and TRBJ1-1; D is possibly TRBD1 (6 bases). Germline V gene data show CDR1 as MNHEY and CDR2 as SVGAGI. The CDR3 consists of 14 residues. V lost 6 bases and J 0 bases, leaving 11 bases between the germline ends. The CDR3 protein is CASRKQGLNTEAFF. For the CDR3, the DNA is TGTGCCAGCAGGAAACAGGGCTTGAACACTGAAGCTTTCTTT.

The chain has TRBV7-3 and TRBJ2-7; 9 positions match TRBD2. This CDR3 has 12 residues. V trimming: 5 bases; J trimming: 10 bases; junction bases outside the gene matches: 6. Germline-derived CDR1 and CDR2 are SGHTA and FQGTGA. The CDR3 region is CASSDSSGTQYF. In DNA, the CDR3 is TGTGCCAGCAGCGACTCTAGCGGGACACAGTACTTC.

The CDR3 DNA follows: TGTGCCGCCACGGAACCGGGGGACACTGAAGCTTTCTTT. This codes for CAATEPGDTEAFF. The chain recombines TRBV6-5 with TRBJ1-1, with D possibly being TRBD1 (5 bases). The CDR3 runs to 13 residues. Trimming took off 11 bases at V and 3 bases at J, with 16 bases between the two ends. Per the germline V gene, CDR1 is MNHEY and CDR2 is SVGAGI.

J is TRBJ1-2 and V is TRBV7-5; the table calls TRBD1, which could not be checked here. TRBV7-5 corresponds to a pseudogene. CDR3 length equals 13 residues. The CDR3 DNA follows: TGTGTCAGAAGCTTAGGGACAGATTATGGCTACACCTTC. Its protein product is CVRSLGTDYGYTF.

This rearrangement joins TRBV11-2 to TRBJ1-3; 7 bases map to TRBD1. With V trimmed by 4 bases and J by 4 bases, 13 bases remained unmatched. Germline lookup yields CDR1 SGHAT and CDR2 FQNNGV. The CDR3 runs 17 residues. This chain's CDR3 is CASSSSNRGWRGNTIYF. In DNA form, the CDR3 reads TGTGCCAGCAGCTCATCAAACAGGGGTTGGCGCGGAAACACCATATATTTT.

This chain joins TRBV7-9 and TRBJ1-5; no firm D call. Trimming shortened V by 1 base and J by 0 bases, and 13 bases separated the two germline ends. In germline, CDR1 is SEHNR, CDR2 FQNEAQ (reference sequence). The CDR3 spans 17 residues. CDR3 in amino acids: CASSLVVAGYSNQPQHF. The CDR3, as DNA: TGTGCCAGCAGCTTAGTCGTGGCAGGCTATAGCAATCAGCCCCAGCATTTT.

V gene TRBV18 combines with J gene TRBJ2-2, with a possible D match to TRBD2 (6 bases). Germline CDR1 reads KGHSH; CDR2 reads LQKENI. The V end lost 3 bases, the J end lost 8 bases, and 16 bases lay between the germline ends. The CDR3 runs to 15 residues. CDR3 region: CASSPGGGPEGELFF. DNA for the CDR3: TGTGCCAGCTCACCGGGAGGCGGGCCGGAGGGGGAGCTGTTTTTT.

The rearrangement joins TRBV4-1 to TRBJ2-7, with D hard to call. V shed 4 bases and J shed 1 base, with 8 bases lying between them. The CDR3 consists of 13 residues. CDR1 and CDR2 (germline): MGHRA, YSYEKL. For the CDR3, the DNA is TGCGCCAGCAGCCTATCGGCATCCTACGAGCAGTACTTC. Translation gives CASSLSASYEQYF.

The chain recombines TRBV15 with TRBJ2-1; D is undetermined. V gave up 6 bases and J gave up 5 bases, with 14 bases separating them. CDR3 size: 14 residues. Looked up from germline, CDR1 is LNHNV and CDR2 is YYDKDF (reference sequence). The CDR3, as DNA: TGTGCCACCAGGGGCGTAGGTGGTGACAATGAGCAGTTCTTC. Translating gives CATRGVGGDNEQFF.

This rearrangement joins TRBV5-4 to TRBJ2-7; maybe TRBD1 (5 bases). Germline values: CDR1 SGHNT, CDR2 YYREEE (reference sequence). V dropped 6 bases and J dropped 1 base, with 14 bases sitting between them. The length of the CDR3 is 14 residues. The CDR3 DNA reads as TGTGCCAGCAACAACTTAGGGGCTTCCTACGAGCAGTACTTC. It translates to CASNNLGASYEQYF.

V gene TRBV9 combines with J gene TRBJ2-2; no definite D call. The CDR3 contains 13 residues. Germline V gene data show CDR1 as SGDLS and CDR2 as YYNGEE. With 5 bases removed from V and 1 base from J, the gap between germline ends came to 6 bases. The CDR3 DNA is TGTGCCAGCAGAAAAGGGAACACCGGGGAGCTGTTTTTT. Translating it yields CASRKGNTGELFF.

The chain links TRBV5-4 to TRBJ2-7; D is tentatively TRBD1 or TRBD2 (6 bases each). Between the trimmed V and J ends, which lost 0 bases and 0 bases, there was a span of 16 bases. The CDR3 extends over 17 amino acids. CDR1 and CDR2 from the germline V gene are SGHNT and YYREEE (reference sequence). The CDR3 is CASSLEVGGLSSYEQYF. Written as DNA, the CDR3 is TGTGCCAGCAGCTTGGAAGTCGGGGGCCTAAGCTCCTACGAGCAGTACTTC.

The V gene is TRBV6-5, the J gene TRBJ1-1; no reliable D call. The CDR3 consists of 14 residues. Trimming removed 2 bases from V and 5 bases from J, with 12 bases in between. Germline values: CDR1 MNHEY, CDR2 SVGAGI. The CDR3 reads CASSYLARATEAFF. The DNA of the CDR3 is TGTGCCAGCAGTTACCTGGCTCGCGCGACTGAAGCTTTCTTT.

This clone appeared a single time. Other DNA sequences within the sample encode an identical CDR3. V usage is TRBV9 and J usage is TRBJ2-7; D perhaps matches TRBD1 (6 bases). This CDR3 contains 15 residues. V lost 2 bases, J lost 0 bases, and 12 bases lay in between. The germline gives CDR1 SGDLS, CDR2 YYNGEE. In DNA, the CDR3 is TGTGCCAGCAGCGTCTCTCCGGACAGCTCCTACGAGCAGTACTTC. It yields the protein CASSVSPDSSYEQYF.

The rearrangement joins TRBV7-9 to TRBJ2-7; 10 nucleotides align to TRBD2. The CDR3 is 14 residues long. V shed 5 bases and J 2 bases; nucleotides not matched to a gene: 3. Germline V lookup: CDR1 SEHNR, CDR2 FQNEAQ (reference sequence). The CDR3 DNA reads as TGTGCCAGCAGCCATAGCGGGAGGACCTACGAGCAGTACTTC. Translating gives CASSHSGRTYEQYF. Full variable domain (missing parts from reference TRBV7-9 and TRBJ2-7): DTGVSQNPRHKITKRGQNVTFRCDPISEHNRLYWYRQTLGQGPEFLTYFQNEAQLEKSRLLSDRFSAERPKGSFSTLEIQRTEQGDSAMYLCASSHSGRTYEQYFGPGTRLTVT.

This chain uses TRBV9 with TRBJ2-5; 10 bases are a match to TRBD1. V dropped 0 bases and J dropped 0; count of bases not matched to a gene: 5. The germline gives CDR1 SGDLS, CDR2 YYNGEE. CDR3 length: 17 residues. The CDR3 DNA sequence: TGTGCCAGCAGCGTAGAGTCGGGACAGGGGAACCAAGAGACCCAGTACTTC. This sequence encodes CASSVESGQGNQETQYF.

Remarks on this clone: This specimen includes other DNA sequences encoding the same CDR3. The J gene is TRBJ2-1, the V gene TRBV25-1; no clear D. Germline V lookup: CDR1 MGHDK, CDR2 SYGVNS. This CDR3 is built from 12 residues. V lost 3 bases to trimming and J lost 4 bases, with 4 bases between them. This chain's CDR3 is CASSDRYNEQFF. The DNA for the CDR3 is TGTGCCAGCAGTGACCGATACAATGAGCAGTTCTTC.

The rearrangement uses TRBV29-1 and TRBJ2-3; 7 bases agree with TRBD1. With 8 bases clipped from V and 2 bases from J, the junction kept 10 bases outside the gene matches. This CDR3 spans 14 amino acids. CDR1 SQVTM and CDR2 ANQGSEA come from the germline V gene. CDR3: CSTSGQQNTDTQYF. CDR3 DNA: TGCAGCACCTCGGGACAGCAAAACACAGATACGCAGTATTTT.

The chain is built from TRBV2 and TRBJ2-1; 9 nucleotides align to TRBD2. The CDR3 covers 17 residues. With V trimmed by 6 bases and J by 5 bases, 14 bases remained unmatched. Germline V lookup: CDR1 SNHLY, CDR2 FYNNEI. DNA of the CDR3: TGTGCCAGCAGCGGGACTATAGCGGGAGCTCCTAACAATGAGCAGTTCTTC. Its protein product is CASSGTIAGAPNNEQFF.

The J gene is TRBJ2-7, the V gene TRBV28; 10 nucleotides match TRBD2. J gave up 1 base and V 3 bases, and 12 bases lay outside the gene matches. Germline CDR1 MDHEN, CDR2 SYDVKM. This CDR3 spans 18 amino acids. The CDR3 bases are TGTGCCAGCAGTTTCAAGTCTAGCGGGAGTCAAGATTCCTACGAGCAGTACTTC. Protein product: CASSFKSSGSQDSYEQYF. Together with reference TRBV28 and TRBJ2-7, the CDR3 gives the full variable domain: DVKVTQSSRYLVKRTGEKVFLECVQDMDHENMFWYRQDPGLGLRLIYFSYDVKMKEKGDIPEGYSVSREKKERFSLILESASTNQTSMYLCASSFKSSGSQDSYEQYFGPGTRLTVT.

This sequence joins TRBV7-6 and TRBJ2-1, with TRBD2 matching over 8 bases. CDR1 is SGHVS, CDR2 FNYEAQ, per germline. Germline trimming cut 5 bases from V and 4 bases from J; bases unmatched to any gene: 13. The CDR3 sequence is 17 residues long. The CDR3 sequence is CASSPRTREATYNEQFF. The CDR3 nucleotides are TGTGCCAGCAGCCCGAGAACGCGGGAGGCTACTTACAATGAGCAGTTCTTC.

The gene calls are TRBV7-9 and TRBJ2-3; no definite D call. The length of the CDR3 is 13 residues. V gave up 8 bases and J gave up 8 bases, with 17 bases separating them. Germline CDR1 SEHNR, CDR2 FQNEAQ (reference sequence). In DNA form, the CDR3 reads TGTGCCAGCTCCGATGGCCCCCTGGCTACGCAGTATTTT. Translating gives CASSDGPLATQYF.